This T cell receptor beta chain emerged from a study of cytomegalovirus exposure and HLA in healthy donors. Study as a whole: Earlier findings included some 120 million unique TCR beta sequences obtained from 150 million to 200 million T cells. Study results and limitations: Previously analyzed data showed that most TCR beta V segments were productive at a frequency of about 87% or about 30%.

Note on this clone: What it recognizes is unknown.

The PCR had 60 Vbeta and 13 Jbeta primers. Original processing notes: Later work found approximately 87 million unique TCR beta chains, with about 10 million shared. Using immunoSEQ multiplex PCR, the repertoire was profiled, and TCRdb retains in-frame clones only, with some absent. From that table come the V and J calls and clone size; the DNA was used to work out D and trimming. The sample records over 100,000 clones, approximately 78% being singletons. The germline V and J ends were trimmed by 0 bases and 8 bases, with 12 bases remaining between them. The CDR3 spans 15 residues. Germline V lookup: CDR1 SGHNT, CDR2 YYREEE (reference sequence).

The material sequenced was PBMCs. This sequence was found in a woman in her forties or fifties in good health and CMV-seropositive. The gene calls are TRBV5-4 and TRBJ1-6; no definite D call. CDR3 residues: CASSLDRETHSPLHF. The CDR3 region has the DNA TGTGCCAGCAGCTTGGACCGGGAGACACATTCACCCCTCCACTTT.